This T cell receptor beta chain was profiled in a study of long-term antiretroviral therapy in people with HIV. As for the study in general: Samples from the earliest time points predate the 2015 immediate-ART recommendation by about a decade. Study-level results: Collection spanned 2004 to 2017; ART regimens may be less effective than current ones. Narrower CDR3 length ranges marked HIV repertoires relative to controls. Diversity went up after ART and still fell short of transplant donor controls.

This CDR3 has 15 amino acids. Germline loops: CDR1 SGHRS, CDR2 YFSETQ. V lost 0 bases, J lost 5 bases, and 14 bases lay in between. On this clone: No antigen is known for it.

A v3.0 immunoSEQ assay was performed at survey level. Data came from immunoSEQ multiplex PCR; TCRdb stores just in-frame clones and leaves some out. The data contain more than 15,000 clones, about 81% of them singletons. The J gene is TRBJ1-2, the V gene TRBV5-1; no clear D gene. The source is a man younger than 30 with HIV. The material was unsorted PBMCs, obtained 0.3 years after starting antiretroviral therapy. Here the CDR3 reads CASSLDGPLAYGYTF. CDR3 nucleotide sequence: TGCGCCAGCAGCTTGGACGGGCCATTAGCATATGGCTACACCTTC.